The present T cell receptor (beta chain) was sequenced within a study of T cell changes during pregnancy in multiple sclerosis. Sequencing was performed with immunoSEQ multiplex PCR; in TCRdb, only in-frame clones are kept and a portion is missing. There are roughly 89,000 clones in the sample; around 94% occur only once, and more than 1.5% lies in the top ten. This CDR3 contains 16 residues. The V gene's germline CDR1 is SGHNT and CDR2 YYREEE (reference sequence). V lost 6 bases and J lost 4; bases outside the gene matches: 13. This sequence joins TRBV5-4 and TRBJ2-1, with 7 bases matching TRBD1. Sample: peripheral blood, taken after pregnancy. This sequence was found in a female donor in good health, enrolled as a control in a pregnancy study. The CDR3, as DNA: TGTGCCAGCACCGGGACAGATAAGCCCCCTTACAATGAGCAGTTCTTC. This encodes CASTGTDKPPYNEQFF.